The following is a T cell receptor (beta chain) sequence with its context. This sample was taken from a study of shared clonotypes between healthy human individuals. Study as a whole: Donors had three CD4 naive, three CD4 memory, two CD8 naive and one CD8 memory plate apiece.

Produced via immunoSEQ multiplex PCR; TCRdb's table is partial and in-frame only. The profile shows approximately 400,000 clones, 95% to 97% of them singletons. There are 16 residues in the CDR3. The V and J ends lost 0 bases and 7 bases, in that order; junction bases with no gene match: 11. CDR1 ENHRY and CDR2 SYGVKD come from the germline V gene. This chain uses TRBV10-3 with TRBJ2-7; 8 positions match TRBD1. The sample comprised memory CD8+ T cells sorted from blood. Subset given: CD45RO+ cells pooled with CCR7-negative TemRA cells. The source of this sequence is a man aged 25-45 years in good health. CDR3 in amino acids: CAISESRGQGGGEQYF. Written as DNA, the CDR3 is TGTGCCATCAGTGAGTCACGCGGACAGGGAGGAGGTGAGCAGTACTTC.